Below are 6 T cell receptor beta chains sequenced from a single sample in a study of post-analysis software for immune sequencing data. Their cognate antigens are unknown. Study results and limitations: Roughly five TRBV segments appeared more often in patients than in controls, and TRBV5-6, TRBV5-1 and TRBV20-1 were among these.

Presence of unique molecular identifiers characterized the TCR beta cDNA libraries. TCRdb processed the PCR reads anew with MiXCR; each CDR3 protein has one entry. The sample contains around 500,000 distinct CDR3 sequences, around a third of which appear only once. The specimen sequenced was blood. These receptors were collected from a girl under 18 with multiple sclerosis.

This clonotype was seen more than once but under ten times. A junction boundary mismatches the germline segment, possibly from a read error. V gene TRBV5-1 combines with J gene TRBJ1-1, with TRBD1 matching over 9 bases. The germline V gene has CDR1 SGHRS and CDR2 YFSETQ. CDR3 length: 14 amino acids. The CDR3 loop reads CASSSGTGNSEAFF. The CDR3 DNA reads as TGCGCCAGCAGCTCCGGGACAGGGAACTCTGAAGCTTTCTTT.

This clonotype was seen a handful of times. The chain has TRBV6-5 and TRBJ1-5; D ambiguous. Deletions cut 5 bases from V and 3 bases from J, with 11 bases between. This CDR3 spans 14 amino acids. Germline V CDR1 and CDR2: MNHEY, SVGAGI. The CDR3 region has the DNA TGTGCCAGCAGTCGACGACCGTACAATCAGCCCCAGCATTTT. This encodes CASSRRPYNQPQHF.

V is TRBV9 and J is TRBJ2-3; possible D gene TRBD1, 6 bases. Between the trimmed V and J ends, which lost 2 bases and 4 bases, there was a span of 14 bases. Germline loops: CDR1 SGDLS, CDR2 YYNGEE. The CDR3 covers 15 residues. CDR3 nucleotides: TGTGCCAGCAGCGTCTCGTGGGGGCCAGCAGATACGCAGTATTTT. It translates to CASSVSWGPADTQYF.

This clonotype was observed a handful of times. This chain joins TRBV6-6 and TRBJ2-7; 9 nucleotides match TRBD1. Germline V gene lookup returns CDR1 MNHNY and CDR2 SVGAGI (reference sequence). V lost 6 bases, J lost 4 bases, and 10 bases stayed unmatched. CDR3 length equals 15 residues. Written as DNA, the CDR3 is TGTGCCAGCAGCCTCCCGACAGGGGGGAAGTACGAGCAGTACTTC. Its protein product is CASSLPTGGKYEQYF.

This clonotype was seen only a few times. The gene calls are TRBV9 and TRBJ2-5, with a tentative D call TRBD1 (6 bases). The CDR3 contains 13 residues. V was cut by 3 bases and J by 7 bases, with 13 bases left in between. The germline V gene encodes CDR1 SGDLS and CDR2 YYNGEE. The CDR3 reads CASSETGARTQYF. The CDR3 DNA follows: TGTGCCAGCAGCGAGACAGGCGCACGGACCCAGTACTTC.

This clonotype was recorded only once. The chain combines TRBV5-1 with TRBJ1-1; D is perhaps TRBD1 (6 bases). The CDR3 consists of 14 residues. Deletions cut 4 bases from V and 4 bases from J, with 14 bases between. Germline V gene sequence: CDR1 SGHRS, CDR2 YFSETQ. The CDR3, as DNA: TGCGCCAGCAGCGCCGGCGAGGGGGTCACTGAAGCTTTCTTT. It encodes CASSAGEGVTEAFF.